The 10 T cell receptor beta chains below were found in one sample sequenced in a study of identical twins. Via MiXCR, TCRdb re-called the 5' RACE reads, giving one row per CDR3 protein. The sample contains about 660,000 distinct CDR3 sequences, roughly 8% of which appear only once. This sample also appeared in a second study, on yellow fever vaccine responses in identical twins.

Material: PBMCs. These receptors were obtained from a young woman in good health.

This clonotype was detected a few times. The rearrangement joins TRBV5-6 to TRBJ2-7; TRBD2 is a possible D gene (6 bases). Germline CDR1 reads SGHDT; CDR2 reads YYEEEE. The V and J ends lost 4 bases and 2 bases respectively, with 22 bases between them. The CDR3 length is 17 residues. The CDR3 region has the DNA TGTGCCAGCAGCGGGATGGATACTAGCCGCCCGCCCTACGAGCAGTACTTC. Translating gives CASSGMDTSRPPYEQYF.

This clonotype has more than one count but fewer than ten. The chain has TRBV6-2 or TRBV6-3 and TRBJ2-7; maybe TRBD1 (5 bases). This CDR3 region has 15 residues. V lost 7 bases and J 3 bases, leaving 19 bases between the germline ends. CDR1 is MNHEY and CDR2 is SVGEGT in the germline V gene. The CDR3 is CASTLTEDTFYEQYF. CDR3 nucleotide sequence: TGTGCCAGCACTCTCACAGAGGACACCTTCTACGAGCAGTACTTC.

This clonotype was counted a few times. The gene calls are TRBV25-1 and TRBJ2-5; tentatively, D is TRBD1 (6 bases). The CDR3 is 15 amino acids. The V end was cut by 3 bases, the J end by 2 bases, with 13 bases between. The germline gives CDR1 MGHDK, CDR2 SYGVNS. CDR3 loop: CASSDLRTAQETQYF. CDR3 sequence (DNA): TGTGCCAGCAGTGATCTCAGGACAGCGCAAGAGACCCAGTACTTC.

The chain uses TRBV2 and TRBJ2-2, with D uncertain. This CDR3 has 15 residues. The V end lost 4 bases, the J end lost 2 bases, and 11 bases lay between the germline ends. CDR1 and CDR2 (germline): SNHLY, FYNNEI. The CDR3 nucleotides read TGTGCCAGCAGTGTTGAAGCGACTAACACCGGGGAGCTGTTTTTT. It specifies CASSVEATNTGELFF.

This clonotype turned up a few times. This chain joins TRBV5-1 and TRBJ2-1; 7 bases are shared with TRBD1. CDR1 is SGHRS, CDR2 YFSETQ, per germline. The CDR3 totals 16 residues. Trimming cost V 1 base and J 0 bases; bases outside gene matches: 4. The CDR3 here is CASSLTGVASYNEQFF. The CDR3 DNA reads TGCGCCAGCAGCTTGACAGGGGTGGCCTCCTACAATGAGCAGTTCTTC.

This clonotype was seen a handful of times. V and J are TRBV29-1 and TRBJ2-7; 14 bases are a match to TRBD2. The J segment lost 3 bases and the V segment lost 6 bases, leaving 19 bases of the junction unmatched. The CDR3 is 19 amino acids. CDR1 is SQVTM and CDR2 is ANQGSEA in the germline V gene. The CDR3 DNA follows: TGCAGCGTCGGAAACTTTCCGGGACTAGCGGGAGAGAGGGGCTACGAGCAGTACTTC. Translating gives CSVGNFPGLAGERGYEQYF.

The chain links TRBV28 to TRBJ2-7; tentatively, D is TRBD1 (5 bases). This CDR3 has 15 amino acids. CDR1 and CDR2 (germline): MDHEN, SYDVKM. Trimming stripped 8 bases from V and 7 bases from J, with 24 bases between. CDR3 DNA sequence: TGTGCCAGCCCCCCCGTGGGGCAGGATTCCCGAGAGCAGTACTTC. It yields the protein CASPPVGQDSREQYF.

This chain uses TRBV10-3 with TRBJ2-2, with D perhaps TRBD2 (6 bases). Trimming left V 3 bases short and J 2 bases short, with 10 bases between. The CDR3 runs to 15 residues. Per germline, CDR1 ENHRY and CDR2 SYGVKD. The CDR3 loop is CAISDGTLNTGELFF. CDR3 in DNA: TGTGCCATCAGTGACGGGACTCTTAACACCGGGGAGCTGTTTTTT.

This chain joins TRBV24-1 and TRBJ2-1; D gene uncertain. Germline V gives CDR1 KGHDR, CDR2 SFDVKD. This CDR3 has 13 residues. Trimming took off 3 bases at V and 5 bases at J, with 7 bases between the two ends. CDR3 protein: CATSDQNNNEQFF. CDR3 nucleotides: TGTGCCACCAGTGATCAAAACAACAATGAGCAGTTCTTC.

CDR3 in DNA: TGTGCCAGCAGCTTAGAAGTTGGGGACAGGGTATCTGAAGCTTTCTTT. It specifies CASSLEVGDRVSEAFF. The genes are TRBV7-8 and TRBJ1-1; 9 bases align to TRBD1. V trimming: 1 base; J trimming: 6 bases; junction bases outside the gene matches: 9. From germline, CDR1 is SGHVS and CDR2 FQNEAQ. CDR3 length: 16 residues.